This TCR beta chain was found in a study of prognosis after radiotherapy for stage I lung cancer. Turning to the study itself: No patient had concurrent therapy with stereotactic body radiotherapy.

Ten or more counts support this clonotype. Looked up from germline, CDR1 is MNHEY and CDR2 is SVGEGT. The CDR3 covers 15 residues. J gave up 4 bases and V 9 bases, and 13 bases lay outside the gene matches. Using two-round multiplex PCR, the authors amplified TCR beta CDR3 from genomic DNA. Gene-specific primers for each TRBV and TRBJ gene drove first-round PCR. TCRdb passed the multiplex PCR reads through MiXCR, listing each CDR3 protein once. The data contain tens of thousands of distinct CDR3 sequences, 48% of them singletons. Sequences were derived from PBMCs, sampled before or after stereotactic body radiation therapy (not recorded which). The source of this sequence is a donor over 45 with non-small cell lung cancer. This chain links TRBV6-2 or TRBV6-3 with TRBJ2-3; 7 bases match TRBD2. The CDR3 nucleotides are TGTGCCAGTACCCTAGGCGGGAGTATGGCAGATACGCAGTATTTT. It encodes CASTLGGSMADTQYF.